Detailed here is one T cell receptor beta chain. What it binds is unknown. The CDR3 spans 15 residues. Trimming pared 4 bases from V and 2 bases from J, leaving 13 bases between. The germline V gene encodes CDR1 KGHSH and CDR2 LQKENI. These data originate in a study of response to subunit inactivated influenza vaccine. Broader study findings: It was the authors' suggestion that each seasonal influenza vaccination recruits few new T cells.

TCRdb independently ran MiXCR on the RT-PCR reads; one entry per CDR3 protein. The sample lists hundreds of thousands of distinct CDR3 sequences; about 15% were seen once. The gene calls are TRBV18 and TRBJ2-3; the D gene is possibly TRBD1 (5 bases). The clonotype comes from a middle-aged man who received an inactivated influenza vaccine. Material: PBMCs from blood, obtained less than 15 days before vaccination. The CDR3 here is CASSRYQGVTDTQYF. The CDR3 coding sequence is TGTGCCAGCTCACGCTACCAGGGTGTCACAGATACGCAGTATTTT.